This TCR beta chain was sequenced in a study of regulatory T cells in long-lasting Graves disease. At the level of the study: Antithyroid drug intake by newly diagnosed Graves' patients had lasted under 3 months.

This clonotype was counted many times. Construction of the TCR beta libraries employed iRepertoire HTBI primers in conjunction with Arm-PCR of CDR3 regions. MiXCR, run by TCRdb on the multiplex PCR reads, gives a single entry per CDR3 protein. The data show about 210,000 distinct CDR3 sequences, around 19% seen once. Noted time point: newly diagnosed GD, antithyroid drugs for less than 3 months. The authors made the TCR library using RNA they extracted from PBMCs. V was cut by 2 bases and J by 8 bases, with 15 bases left in between. The CDR3 totals 14 residues. CDR1 is LGHNT, CDR2 FRNRAP, per germline. In addition, the sample was reused for a study of T cells in Graves' hyperthyroidism and ophthalmopathy. That source reports: Researchers defined stable Graves' hyperthyroidism as no ophthalmopathy progression within 18 months.

J is TRBJ1-2 and V is TRBV12-5; possibly TRBD1 for D (5 bases). The sequence was collected from a young woman with Graves disease. Sample: peripheral blood mononuclear cells (PBMCs), taken at new diagnosis, from a patient treated with antithyroid drugs. The CDR3 protein is CASGLMTVWGGYTF. The CDR3 DNA reads as TGTGCTAGTGGTTTGATGACAGTTTGGGGAGGCTACACCTTC.